This is a list of T cell receptor beta chains from one sample in a study of T cell repertoires in cytomegalovirus infection. One entry per CDR3 protein results from TCRdb running MiXCR on the reads. This sample has 140,000 to 150,000 distinct CDR3 sequences, with about 31% found just once. Their antigens remain unidentified. Sequences were derived from CD8+ T cells from cultured PBMCs, sampled from culture after CMV antigen stimulation. The receptors were sampled from a human donor in good health (CMV status not recorded). Some clones in this sample may be carry-over from other donors' samples. CDR3s include the opening cysteine and the closing phenylalanine or tryptophan. D genes are given only for firm matches. Clone size is shown for a subset of rows, as once, few, many or a class of expanded clone.

. TRBJ2-1 TRBV11-1 . TGTGCCAGCAGCTCGGAGGCGAGCTCCTACAATGAGCAGTTCTTC CASSSEASSYNEQFF
. TRBJ1-1 TRBV7-3 . TGTGCCAGCAGCTTCGGGACATTGAACACTGAAGCTTTCTTT CASSFGTLNTEAFF
. TRBJ2-7 TRBV2 few TGTGCCAGCAGTCCGAACTCCTACGAGCAGTACTTC CASSPNSYEQYF
. TRBJ1-1 TRBV30 once TGTGCCTGGAGTCAAGGACAGTTCCCCCCTATGAACACTGAAGCTTTCTTT CAWSQGQFPPMNTEAFF
. TRBJ2-2 TRBV6-5 . TGTGCCAGCAGTTTCAGACAGACCGGGGAGCTGTTTTTT CASSFRQTGELFF
. TRBJ2-5 TRBV5-4 . TGTGCCAGCAGCTTGGGTGGGGGACGGGGAGTAGAGACCCAGTACTTC CASSLGGGRGVETQYF
TRBD1 TRBJ2-1 TRBV7-9 few TGTGCCAGCAACTCCCAGGGGGCGTCTTACAATGAGCAGTTCTTC CASNSQGASYNEQFF
. TRBJ1-4 TRBV7-8 few TGTGCCAGCAGCTTAGTATTTGGGGAGGTTGAAAAACTGTTTTTT CASSLVFGEVEKLFF
TRBD2 TRBJ2-1 TRBV7-9 few TGTGCCAGCATCGGAGCGGGGGGCGAGCAGTTCTTC CASIGAGGEQFF
. TRBJ1-5 TRBV7-8 . TGTGCCAGCAGCTTAGGGGGCGGGCATCAGCCCCAGCATTTT CASSLGGGHQPQHF
. TRBJ2-3 TRBV28 . TGTGCCAGCAGTTACGAACAGGGTTTTTTTGATCCAAAGACGAACACGGATACGCAGTATTTT CASSYEQGFFDPKTNTDTQYF
TRBD2 TRBJ2-1 TRBV29-1 . TGCAGCGTTCTTTATAGCGGGGGGTTCGCCTACAATGAGCAGTTCTTC CSVLYSGGFAYNEQFF
. TRBJ1-2 TRBV19 . TGTGCCAGTACCATAGGTGGTCCGGAGGGCTACACCTTC CASTIGGPEGYTF
. TRBJ2-7 TRBV5-4 . TGTGCCAGCAGCCCCACCAGGGGGAGGGGCTACGAGCAGTACTTC CASSPTRGRGYEQYF
. TRBJ1-1 TRBV7-8 . TGTGCCAGCAGCTTAGCGGGTCCGTGCGGCACTGAAGCTTTCTTT CASSLAGPCGTEAFF
TRBD2 TRBJ2-7 TRBV7-2 few TGTGCCAGCAGCTTAGCTGCTAGCGGGGGCCTCATTCTCTACGAGCAGTACTTC CASSLAASGGLILYEQYF
. TRBJ1-6 TRBV6-6 . TGTGCCAGCAGTTACCTCACCCAACCGACGGCCCATAATTCACCCCTCCACTTT CASSYLTQPTAHNSPLHF
. TRBJ2-2 TRBV7-9 . TGTGCCAGCAGCTTTCAGCAAACTACGAACACCGGGGAGCTGTTTTTT CASSFQQTTNTGELFF
. TRBJ1-2 TRBV19 few TGTGCCAGCCAAGCGGTGGGTCCTAACTATGGCTACACCTTC CASQAVGPNYGYTF
TRBD2 TRBJ2-5 TRBV19 . TGTGCCAGTAGTATCTGGGTAGCGGGGGGGAAGATGAAGGAGACCCAGTACTTC CASSIWVAGGKMKETQYF
TRBD1 TRBJ2-7 TRBV7-2 many TGTGCCAGCAGCCGCGGGACAGGGGCCTACGAGCAGTACTTC CASSRGTGAYEQYF
. TRBJ2-4 TRBV4-1 many TGCGCCAGCAGCCCTTACCATAAACCCGGGACGGACATAAGGAACATTCAGTACTTC CASSPYHKPGTDIRNIQYF
. TRBJ1-1 TRBV7-6 few TGTGCCAGCAGACCCCGGGGGGGGAACACTGAAGCTTTCTTT CASRPRGGNTEAFF
TRBD2 TRBJ2-7 TRBV19 few TGTGCCAGTAGTGCTCTTAGCCCTAGCGGGGGCTCCTACGAGCAGTACTTC CASSALSPSGGSYEQYF
TRBD1 TRBJ2-2 TRBV11-1 many TGTGCCAGCAGTAGCGACAGGGGGCACGGCGGGGAGCTGTTTTTT CASSSDRGHGGELFF
TRBD1 TRBJ2-1 TRBV7-7 . TGTGCCAGCAGCTTGGGACAGGGTAACGCCAATGAGCAGTTCTTC CASSLGQGNANEQFF
TRBD1 TRBJ2-7 TRBV5-1 . TGCGCCAGCAGCTTGGAACAGGGGATCTACGAGCAGTACTTC CASSLEQGIYEQYF
. TRBJ1-1 TRBV6-1 . TGTGCCAGCAGTGAGTCCTGGGGCCGAACTGAAGCTTTCTTT CASSESWGRTEAFF
. TRBJ2-3 TRBV12-3/TRBV12-4 many TGTGCCAGCATCCTAAGGAAGGCGGGGATCACAGATACGCAGTATTTT CASILRKAGITDTQYF
TRBD1 TRBJ1-1 TRBV12-3/TRBV12-4 few TGTGCCAGCAGTATAAGGACAGGGAACACTGAAGCTTTCTTT CASSIRTGNTEAFF
. TRBJ2-2 TRBV6-5 . TGTGCCAGCAGTTGGGGACAGAACACCGGGGAGCTGTTTTTT CASSWGQNTGELFF
TRBD1 TRBJ1-1 TRBV11-2 once TGTGCCAGCAGCTCGACAGGGGGCGCTGAAGCTTTCTTT CASSSTGGAEAFF
. TRBJ2-3 TRBV7-6 many TGTGCCAGCAGTTCCCCTTTAGACGGGGGCGAAGATACGCAGTATTTT CASSSPLDGGEDTQYF
TRBD2 TRBJ2-1 TRBV15 many TGTGCCACCAGCAGAGATAGTTGGACGGGGGGGAATGAGCAGTTCTTC CATSRDSWTGGNEQFF
TRBD1 TRBJ1-1 TRBV27 . TGTGCCAGCAGTTCCACAGGGGCGTATAACACTGAAGCTTTCTTT CASSSTGAYNTEAFF
TRBD2 TRBJ2-7 TRBV7-8 few TGTGCCAGCAGCTGGCCTAGCGGGGAGAATCCCTACGAGCAGTACTTC CASSWPSGENPYEQYF
. TRBJ2-2 TRBV20-1 . TGCAGTGCGCCGGGGGGCCTCAACACCGGGGAGCTGTTTTTT CSAPGGLNTGELFF
. TRBJ2-3 TRBV12-3/TRBV12-4 . TGTGCCAGCACCTTGGGGGGCTGGGGGGATACGCAGTATTTT CASTLGGWGDTQYF
. TRBJ1-2 TRBV7-8 few TGTGCCAGCAGCCTGGGCCCGGATGGCTACACCTTC CASSLGPDGYTF
. TRBJ1-1 TRBV28 few TGTGCCAGCAGTTTGGCTTGGACAGTCACTGAAGCTTTCTTT CASSLAWTVTEAFF
. TRBJ2-3 TRBV11-2 once TGTGCCAGCAGCTTAGCCCATACAGATACGCAGTATTTT CASSLAHTDTQYF
. TRBJ2-7 TRBV7-8 few TGTGCCAGCAACACGGGGGGCGGTGGTGCATACGAGCAGTACTTC CASNTGGGGAYEQYF
. TRBJ1-1 TRBV7-2 few TGTGCCAGCAGCTCATGGGAGTCCGTGAACACTGAAGCTTTCTTT CASSSWESVNTEAFF
. TRBJ2-7 TRBV7-9 . TGTGCCAGCAGCTTCATCGAGACAGGCCCGGACGAGCAGTACTTC CASSFIETGPDEQYF
. TRBJ2-1 TRBV20-1 . TGCAGTGCTAGAGGGCCCGGGACCAACGTCTACAATGAGCAGTTCTTC CSARGPGTNVYNEQFF
. TRBJ2-7 TRBV2 . TGTGCCAGCAGTGTGGCGAAGTGGGCCGAGCAGTACTTC CASSVAKWAEQYF
. TRBJ2-5 TRBV5-6 . TGTGCCAGCAGCTTGGGGAACACGGAGACCCAGTACTTC CASSLGNTETQYF
. TRBJ1-5 TRBV24-1 . TGTGCCACCAGTGAGGGCGGGGTAGGACAGCCCCAGCATTTT CATSEGGVGQPQHF
TRBD1 TRBJ1-2 TRBV18 few TGTGCCAGCTCACCACTTAGGACAGGGCCGATTACTTTTTATGGCTACACCTTC CASSPLRTGPITFYGYTF
. TRBJ2-5 TRBV19 many TGTGCCAGTAGTATAGGAGCACCCCAGGGGACCCAGTACTTC CASSIGAPQGTQYF
. TRBJ1-1 TRBV19 many TGTGCCAGTAATTCAGTTAAGAACACTGAAGCTTTCTTT CASNSVKNTEAFF
. TRBJ2-4 TRBV20-1 few TGCAGTGCTAGAGATTGGGGAAACATTCAGTACTTC CSARDWGNIQYF
. TRBJ1-2 TRBV13 many TGTGCCAGCAGCTTCCGCCCGGGGGACTATGGCTACACCTTC CASSFRPGDYGYTF
TRBD1 TRBJ1-5 TRBV7-2 few TGTGCCAGCAGCGCGGGACAGTATAGCAATCAGCCCCAGCATTTT CASSAGQYSNQPQHF
. TRBJ2-7 TRBV3-1 . TGTGCCAGCAGCCAAGTTCACAGGGACGAGCAGTACTTC CASSQVHRDEQYF
. TRBJ1-1 TRBV29-1 few TGCAGCGTGGGAGTTCCGGAAGCTTTCTTT CSVGVPEAFF
. TRBJ2-3 TRBV28 . TGTGCCAGCGGTCCGGACACTAGCACAGATACGCAGTATTTT CASGPDTSTDTQYF